Listed below are T cell receptor beta chains from one sample, sequenced in a study of T cell repertoires in aging, cancer and after chemotherapy. TCRdb itself ran the multiplex PCR reads through MiXCR, one entry per CDR3 protein. The sample has about 780 distinct CDR3 sequences; under 30% are singletons. Sequenced: blood. The receptors derive from a human donor with a solid tumor. The CDR3 runs from the conserved cysteine through the conserved F or W. Each record gives: V gene, J gene, D gene, clone size, CDR3 protein, CDR3 DNA. A D gene is named only where the DNA matches it firmly. Not every row has a clone size; where given, it reads once, few, many or a size class.

V gene: TRBV12-3/TRBV12-4; J gene: TRBJ2-7; D gene: NA; clone size: medium-sized; CDR3 protein: CASAFSFYEQYF; CDR3 DNA: TGTGCCAGCGCCTTCTCATTCTACGAGCAGTACTTC
V gene: TRBV20-1; J gene: TRBJ2-7; D gene: NA; clone size: NA; CDR3 protein: CSASAPYEQYF; CDR3 DNA: TGCAGTGCTAGCGCCCCCTACGAGCAGTACTTC
V gene: TRBV7-3; J gene: TRBJ2-3; D gene: TRBD1; clone size: few; CDR3 protein: CASSQGGDRGQNTQYF; CDR3 DNA: TGTGCCAGCAGCCAGGGGGGGGACAGGGGGCAAAATACGCAGTATTTT
V gene: TRBV6-1; J gene: TRBJ1-5; D gene: NA; clone size: NA; CDR3 protein: CATMWGVQGGQPQHF; CDR3 DNA: TGTGCCACCATGTGGGGGGTTCAAGGCGGTCAGCCCCAGCATTTT
V gene: TRBV6-1; J gene: TRBJ2-5; D gene: TRBD2; clone size: NA; CDR3 protein: CASSRASGGRETQYF; CDR3 DNA: TGTGCCAGCAGTCGTGCTAGCGGGGGGCGAGAGACCCAGTACTTC
V gene: TRBV19; J gene: TRBJ2-5; D gene: TRBD1; clone size: medium-sized; CDR3 protein: CASSILNRGETQYF; CDR3 DNA: TGTGCCAGTAGTATTCTAAACAGGGGAGAGACCCAGTACTTC
V gene: TRBV24-1; J gene: TRBJ2-2; D gene: NA; clone size: few; CDR3 protein: CATGGGTGELFF; CDR3 DNA: TGTGCCACCGGAGGGGGGACCGGGGAGCTGTTTTTT
V gene: TRBV24-1; J gene: TRBJ1-1; D gene: NA; clone size: NA; CDR3 protein: CATSRGRGTEAFF; CDR3 DNA: TGTGCCACCTCGCGTGGCAGGGGCACTGAAGCTTTCTTT
V gene: TRBV7-9; J gene: TRBJ1-2; D gene: NA; clone size: few; CDR3 protein: CASSQGLIANYGYTF; CDR3 DNA: TGTGCCAGCAGCCAAGGGTTGATAGCTAACTATGGCTACACCTTC
V gene: TRBV27; J gene: TRBJ1-4; D gene: NA; clone size: large; CDR3 protein: CASSWGGRSEKLFF; CDR3 DNA: TGTGCCAGCAGTTGGGGCGGTCGGAGTGAAAAACTGTTTTTT
V gene: TRBV19; J gene: TRBJ1-1; D gene: TRBD1; clone size: NA; CDR3 protein: CASRDRAGPAFF; CDR3 DNA: TGTGCCAGCCGGGACAGGGCGGGACCGGCTTTCTTT
V gene: TRBV6-1; J gene: TRBJ1-3; D gene: NA; clone size: large; CDR3 protein: CASSEGHGNTIYF; CDR3 DNA: TGTGCCAGCAGTGAAGGGCACGGAAACACCATATATTTT
V gene: TRBV6-1; J gene: TRBJ2-7; D gene: TRBD2; clone size: NA; CDR3 protein: CASSRTSGYEQYF; CDR3 DNA: TGTGCCAGCAGTCGGACTAGCGGTTACGAGCAGTACTTC
V gene: TRBV5-6; J gene: TRBJ1-5; D gene: NA; clone size: large; CDR3 protein: CASSLFNSAAHSNQPQHF; CDR3 DNA: TGTGCCAGCAGCTTGTTTAATTCGGCAGCCCATAGCAATCAGCCCCAGCATTTT
V gene: TRBV5-6; J gene: TRBJ1-5; D gene: NA; clone size: medium-sized; CDR3 protein: CASSLRGANQPQHF; CDR3 DNA: TGTGCCAGCAGCTTGAGAGGGGCCAATCAGCCCCAGCATTTT
V gene: TRBV4-3; J gene: TRBJ2-3; D gene: TRBD2; clone size: NA; CDR3 protein: CASSPTLAGGPVTQYF; CDR3 DNA: TGCGCCAGCAGCCCGACACTAGCGGGAGGGCCGGTCACGCAGTATTTT
V gene: TRBV29-1; J gene: TRBJ1-2; D gene: TRBD1; clone size: NA; CDR3 protein: CSAGDRMGDYTF; CDR3 DNA: TGTAGCGCCGGGGACAGGATGGGTGACTACACCTTC
V gene: TRBV5-4; J gene: TRBJ2-5; D gene: TRBD1; clone size: large; CDR3 protein: CASSELTGRQETQYF; CDR3 DNA: TGTGCCAGCAGCGAGTTGACAGGGCGACAAGAGACCCAGTACTTC
V gene: TRBV28; J gene: TRBJ2-5; D gene: TRBD2; clone size: NA; CDR3 protein: CASSAGLADRVETQYF; CDR3 DNA: TGTGCCAGCAGCGCGGGACTAGCGGATCGCGTAGAGACCCAGTACTTC
V gene: TRBV24-1; J gene: TRBJ2-1; D gene: NA; clone size: few; CDR3 protein: CATSEGDSTYNEQFF; CDR3 DNA: TGTGCCACCAGTGAGGGAGACTCTACCTACAATGAGCAGTTCTTC
V gene: TRBV20-1; J gene: TRBJ2-1; D gene: NA; clone size: few; CDR3 protein: CSASGTALGNEQFF; CDR3 DNA: TGCAGTGCTTCCGGGACCGCCCTCGGCAATGAGCAGTTCTTC
V gene: TRBV6-6; J gene: TRBJ2-1; D gene: NA; clone size: NA; CDR3 protein: CASSYSGHPYNEQFF; CDR3 DNA: TGTGCCAGCAGTTACTCCGGACACCCCTACAATGAGCAGTTCTTC
V gene: TRBV7-2; J gene: TRBJ2-2; D gene: TRBD1; clone size: NA; CDR3 protein: CASSLEGAGTGELFF; CDR3 DNA: TGTGCCAGCAGCTTAGAGGGGGCCGGCACCGGGGAGCTGTTTTTT